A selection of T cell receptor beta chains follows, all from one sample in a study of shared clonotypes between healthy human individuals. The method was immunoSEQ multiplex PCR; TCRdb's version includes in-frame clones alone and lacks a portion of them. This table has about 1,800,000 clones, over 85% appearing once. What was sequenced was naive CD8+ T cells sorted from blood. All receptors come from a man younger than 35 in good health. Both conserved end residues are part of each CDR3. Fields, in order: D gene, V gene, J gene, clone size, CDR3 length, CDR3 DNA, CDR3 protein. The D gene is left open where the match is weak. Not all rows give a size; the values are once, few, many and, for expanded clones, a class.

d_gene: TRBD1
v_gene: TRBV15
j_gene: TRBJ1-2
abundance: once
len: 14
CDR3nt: TGTGCCACCAGCAGAGCGGGACAGATCTATGGCTACACCTTC
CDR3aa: CATSRAGQIYGYTF

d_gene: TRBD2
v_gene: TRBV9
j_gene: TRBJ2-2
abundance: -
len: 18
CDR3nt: TGTGCCAGCAGCGGGACCGGGACTAGCGGTGCGAACACCGGGGAGCTGTTTTTT
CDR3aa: CASSGTGTSGANTGELFF

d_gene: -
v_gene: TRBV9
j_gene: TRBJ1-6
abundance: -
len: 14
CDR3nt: TGTGCCAGCAGCGTAGACGGGGGAGGGGGACCCCTCCACTTT
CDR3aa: CASSVDGGGGPLHF

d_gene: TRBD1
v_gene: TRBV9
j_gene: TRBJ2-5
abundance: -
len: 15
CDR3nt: TGTGCCAGCAGCGTAGCCGGACAGGGGGGAGAGACCCAGTACTTC
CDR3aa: CASSVAGQGGETQYF

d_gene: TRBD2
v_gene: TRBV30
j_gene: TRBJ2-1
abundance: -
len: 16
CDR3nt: TGTGCCAGCTTCTCAACGGGACTAGAAGGAGGGAATGAGCAGTTCTTC
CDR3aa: CASFSTGLEGGNEQFF

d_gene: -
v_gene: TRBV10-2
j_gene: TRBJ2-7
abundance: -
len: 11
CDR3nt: TGCGCCAGCACGACAGGTGCTGAGCAGTACTTC
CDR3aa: CASTTGAEQYF

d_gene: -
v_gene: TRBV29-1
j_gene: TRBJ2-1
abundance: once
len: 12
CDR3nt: TGCAGCGGGAGGGGGGGATACAATGAGCAGTTCTTC
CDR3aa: CSGRGGYNEQFF

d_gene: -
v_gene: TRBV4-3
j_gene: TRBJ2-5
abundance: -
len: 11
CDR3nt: TGCGCCAGCAGCCCGGGAGAGACCCAGTACTTC
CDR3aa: CASSPGETQYF

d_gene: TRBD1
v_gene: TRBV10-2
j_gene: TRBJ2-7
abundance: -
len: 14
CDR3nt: TGCGCCAGCAGCGGGACAGGGGCGTCCTACGAGCAGTACTTC
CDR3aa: CASSGTGASYEQYF

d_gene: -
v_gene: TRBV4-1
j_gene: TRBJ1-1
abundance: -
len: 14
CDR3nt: TGCGCCAGCAGCCGCGCAGACGGATACACTGAAGCTTTCTTT
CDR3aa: CASSRADGYTEAFF

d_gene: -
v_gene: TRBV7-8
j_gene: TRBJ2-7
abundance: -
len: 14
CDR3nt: TGTGCCAGCAGCTCCTATTTAGGATCCTACGAGCAGTACTTC
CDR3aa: CASSSYLGSYEQYF

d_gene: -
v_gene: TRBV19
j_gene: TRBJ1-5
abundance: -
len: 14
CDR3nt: TGTGCCAGTACGGGGCAGAGTCTCAATCAGCCCCAGCATTTT
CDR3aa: CASTGQSLNQPQHF

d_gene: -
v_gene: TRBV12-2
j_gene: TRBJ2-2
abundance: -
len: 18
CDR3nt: TGTGCAAGTCGCTCCAGCCTACTCGGCGGGAGGAACACCGGGGAGCTGTTTTTT
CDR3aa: CASRSSLLGGRNTGELFF

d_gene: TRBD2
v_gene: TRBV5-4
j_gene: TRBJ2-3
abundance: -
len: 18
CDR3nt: TGTGCCAGCAGCTTGGATTTGATAGCGGGGGGGCCGGTGGATACGCAGTATTTT
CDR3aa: CASSLDLIAGGPVDTQYF

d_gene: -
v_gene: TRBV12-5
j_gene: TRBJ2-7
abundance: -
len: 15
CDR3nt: TGTGCTAGTGGTTTAGGCCAGGGACAACTAGTCGAGCAGTACTTC
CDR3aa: CASGLGQGQLVEQYF

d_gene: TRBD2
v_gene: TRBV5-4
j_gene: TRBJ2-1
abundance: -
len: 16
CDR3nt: TGTGCCAGCAGCTTGGTCACGGGAGGGCGATACAATGAGCAGTTCTTC
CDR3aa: CASSLVTGGRYNEQFF

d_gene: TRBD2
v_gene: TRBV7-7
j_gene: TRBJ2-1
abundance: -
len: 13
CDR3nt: TGTGCTAGCAGCCGGGGGGGAGGCGATGAGCAGTTCTTC
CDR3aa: CASSRGGGDEQFF

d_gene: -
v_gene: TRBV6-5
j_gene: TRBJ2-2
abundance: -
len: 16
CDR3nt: TGTGCCAGCAGTTATGTGGTCGGATTTAACACCGGGGAGCTGTTTTTT
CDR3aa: CASSYVVGFNTGELFF

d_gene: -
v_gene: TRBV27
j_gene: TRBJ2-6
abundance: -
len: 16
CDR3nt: TGTGCCAGCAGTACTAATCGAGACTCTGGGGCCAACGTCCTGACTTTC
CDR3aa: CASSTNRDSGANVLTF

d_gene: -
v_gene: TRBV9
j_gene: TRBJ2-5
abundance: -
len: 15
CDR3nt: TGTGCCAGCAGCGTAGACTTAGGGGGAGGTGAGACCCAGTACTTC
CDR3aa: CASSVDLGGGETQYF

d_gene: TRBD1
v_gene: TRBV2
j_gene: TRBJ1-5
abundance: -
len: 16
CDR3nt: TGTGCCAGCAGTGAAGCCCGGACAGGGAGCAATCAGCCCCAGCATTTT
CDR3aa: CASSEARTGSNQPQHF

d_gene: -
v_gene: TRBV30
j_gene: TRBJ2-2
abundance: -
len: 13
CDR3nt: TGTGCCTGGAGCGGGGGATGGACCGGGGAGCTGTTTTTT
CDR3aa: CAWSGGWTGELFF

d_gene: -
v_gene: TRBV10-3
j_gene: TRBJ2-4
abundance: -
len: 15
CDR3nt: TGTGCCATCAGTGAGGGGGCCGAAGCCAAAAACATTCAGTACTTC
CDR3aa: CAISEGAEAKNIQYF

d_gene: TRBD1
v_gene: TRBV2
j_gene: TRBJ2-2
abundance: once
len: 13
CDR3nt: TGTGCCAACGGACAGGGTTTCCCCGGGGAGCTGTTTTTT
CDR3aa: CANGQGFPGELFF

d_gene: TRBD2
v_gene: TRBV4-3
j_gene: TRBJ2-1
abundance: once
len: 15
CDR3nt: TGCGCCAGCAGCCTTGTACTAGCGGGCCACAATGAGCAGTTCTTC
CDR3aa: CASSLVLAGHNEQFF

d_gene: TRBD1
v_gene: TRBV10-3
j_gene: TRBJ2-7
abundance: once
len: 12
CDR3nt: TGTGCCACCGGACAGGGGGCCTACGAGCAGTACTTC
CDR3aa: CATGQGAYEQYF

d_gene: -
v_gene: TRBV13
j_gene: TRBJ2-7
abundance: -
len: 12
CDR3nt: TGTGCCAGCAGCCCGAGCTCCTACGAGCAGTACTTC
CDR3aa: CASSPSSYEQYF

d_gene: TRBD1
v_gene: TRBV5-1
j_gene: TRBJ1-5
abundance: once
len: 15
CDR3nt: TGCGCCAGCAGCTTGGGGGGACAGCCCAATCAGCCCCAGCATTTT
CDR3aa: CASSLGGQPNQPQHF

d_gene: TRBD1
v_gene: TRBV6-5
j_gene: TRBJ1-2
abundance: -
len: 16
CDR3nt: TGTGCCAGCAGTTACAAGGACCCGGGACAGGCCTATGGCTACACCTTC
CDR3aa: CASSYKDPGQAYGYTF

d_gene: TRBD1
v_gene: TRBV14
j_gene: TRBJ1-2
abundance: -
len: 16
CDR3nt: TGTGCCAGCAGCCAAGATCTGGGCAGGGGGATAGTAGGCTACACCTTC
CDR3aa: CASSQDLGRGIVGYTF

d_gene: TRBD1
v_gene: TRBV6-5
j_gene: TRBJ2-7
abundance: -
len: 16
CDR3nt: TGTGCCAGCAGTTACTCGACGGGACAGGTCTCCTACGAGCAGTACTTC
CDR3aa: CASSYSTGQVSYEQYF

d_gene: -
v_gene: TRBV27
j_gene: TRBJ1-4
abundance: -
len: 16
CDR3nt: TGTGCCAGCAGTGGATCCCTAGGGCCTCCTAATGAAAAACTGTTTTTT
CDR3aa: CASSGSLGPPNEKLFF

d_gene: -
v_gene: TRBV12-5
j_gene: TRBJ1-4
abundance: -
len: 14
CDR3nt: TGTGCTAGTGGTCTAGGGAGTAGTAATGAAAAACTGTTTTTT
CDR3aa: CASGLGSSNEKLFF

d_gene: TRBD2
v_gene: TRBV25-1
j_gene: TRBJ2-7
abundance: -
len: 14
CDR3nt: TGTGCCAGCAGGGGTAGCGGGGGGCCCTACGAGCAGTACTTC
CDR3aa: CASRGSGGPYEQYF

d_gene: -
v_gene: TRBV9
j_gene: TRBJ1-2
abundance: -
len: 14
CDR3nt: TGTGCCAGCAGCCCCGTAGTGGGGACCCATGGCTACACCTTC
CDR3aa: CASSPVVGTHGYTF

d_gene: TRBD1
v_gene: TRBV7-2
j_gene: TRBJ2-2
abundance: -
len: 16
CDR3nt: TGTGCCAGCAGCTTAGCGCTGACAGGGGCAGACGGGGAGCTGTTTTTT
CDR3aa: CASSLALTGADGELFF

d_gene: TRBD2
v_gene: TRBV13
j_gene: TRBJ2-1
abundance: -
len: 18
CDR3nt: TGTGCCAGCAGCTTAGAACTAGCGGGAGGGCTGGGATACAATGAGCAGTTCTTC
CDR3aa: CASSLELAGGLGYNEQFF

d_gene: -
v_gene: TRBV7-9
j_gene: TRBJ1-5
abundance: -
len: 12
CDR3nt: TGTGCCAGCAGCTTAGTAGATCAGCCCCAGCATTTT
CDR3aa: CASSLVDQPQHF

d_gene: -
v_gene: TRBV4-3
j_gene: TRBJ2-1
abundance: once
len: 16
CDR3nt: TGCGCCAGCAGCCAAGAAGGGGGGGGGAATTACAATGAGCAGTTCTTC
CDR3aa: CASSQEGGGNYNEQFF

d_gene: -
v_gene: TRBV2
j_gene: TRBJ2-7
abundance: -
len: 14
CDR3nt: TGTGCCAGCAGTGAAGGGTGGACTGTATACGAGCAGTACTTC
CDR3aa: CASSEGWTVYEQYF

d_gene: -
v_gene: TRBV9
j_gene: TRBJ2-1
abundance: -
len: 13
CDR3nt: TGTGCCAGCAGCCCCGGAGGGCTCGATGAGCAGTTCTTC
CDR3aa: CASSPGGLDEQFF

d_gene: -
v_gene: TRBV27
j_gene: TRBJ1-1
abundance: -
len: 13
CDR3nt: TGTGCCAGCAGCCAGGGAGTGTACACTGAAGCTTTCTTT
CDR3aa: CASSQGVYTEAFF

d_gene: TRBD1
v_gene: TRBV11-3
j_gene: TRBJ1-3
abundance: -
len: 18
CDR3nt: TGTGCCAGCAGCACCCTAGGGGACAGGGCACTCTCTGGAAACACCATATATTTT
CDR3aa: CASSTLGDRALSGNTIYF

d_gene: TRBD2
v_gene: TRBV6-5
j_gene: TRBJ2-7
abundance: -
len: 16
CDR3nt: TGTGCCAGCAGTTACCCCTCCCCGACTAGCTGCTACGAGCAGTACTTC
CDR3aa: CASSYPSPTSCYEQYF

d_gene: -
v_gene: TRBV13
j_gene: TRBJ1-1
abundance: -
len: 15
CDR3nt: TGTGCCAGCAGCTTAGAACCCCGAGGCGACACTGAAGCTTTCTTT
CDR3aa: CASSLEPRGDTEAFF

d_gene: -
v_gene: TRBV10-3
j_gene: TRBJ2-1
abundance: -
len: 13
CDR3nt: TGTGCCATCGGGGACTTCCTCTACAATGAGCAGTTCTTC
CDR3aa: CAIGDFLYNEQFF

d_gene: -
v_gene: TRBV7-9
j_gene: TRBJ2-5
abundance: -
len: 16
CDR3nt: TGTGCCAGCAGCTTAGTTCTTCTTAGGGCTCAAGAGACCCAGTACTTC
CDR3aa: CASSLVLLRAQETQYF

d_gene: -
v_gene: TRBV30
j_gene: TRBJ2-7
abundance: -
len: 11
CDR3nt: TGTGCCTGGAGCCGGGGGCTCGAGCAGTACTTC
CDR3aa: CAWSRGLEQYF

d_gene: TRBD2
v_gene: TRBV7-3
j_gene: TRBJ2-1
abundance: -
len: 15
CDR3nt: TGTGCCAGCAGCTTAAGCGGGGGAGGGACCAATGAGCAGTTCTTC
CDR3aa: CASSLSGGGTNEQFF

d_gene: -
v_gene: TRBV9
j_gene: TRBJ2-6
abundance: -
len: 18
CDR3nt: TGTGCCAGCAGCCCCGAAGGGACGGCTCCCTCTGGGGCCAACGTCCTGACTTTC
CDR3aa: CASSPEGTAPSGANVLTF

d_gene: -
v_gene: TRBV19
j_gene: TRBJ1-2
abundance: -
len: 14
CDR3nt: TGTGCCAGTAGTATTACAGGGCAGGACTATGGCTACACCTTC
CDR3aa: CASSITGQDYGYTF

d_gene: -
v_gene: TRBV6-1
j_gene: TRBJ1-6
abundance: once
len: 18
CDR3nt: TGTGCCAGCAGTGAATGGGCAGCGACCAGCTCCTATAATTCACCCCTCCACTTT
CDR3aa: CASSEWAATSSYNSPLHF

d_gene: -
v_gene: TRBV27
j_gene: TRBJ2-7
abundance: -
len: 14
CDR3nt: TGTGCCAGCAGTCCCGCCGGGACAATCCACGAGCAGTACTTC
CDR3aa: CASSPAGTIHEQYF